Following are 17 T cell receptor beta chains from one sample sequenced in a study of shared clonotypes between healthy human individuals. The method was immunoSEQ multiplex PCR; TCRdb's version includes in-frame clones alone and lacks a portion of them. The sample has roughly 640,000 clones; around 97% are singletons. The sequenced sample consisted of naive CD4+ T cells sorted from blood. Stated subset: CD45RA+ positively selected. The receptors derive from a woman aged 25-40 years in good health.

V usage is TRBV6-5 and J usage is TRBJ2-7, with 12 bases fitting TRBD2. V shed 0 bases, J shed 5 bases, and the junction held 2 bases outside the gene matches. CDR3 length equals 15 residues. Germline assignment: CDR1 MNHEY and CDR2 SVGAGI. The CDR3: CASSYSTSGSHEQYF. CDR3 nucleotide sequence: TGTGCCAGCAGTTACTCGACTAGCGGGAGCCACGAGCAGTACTTC.

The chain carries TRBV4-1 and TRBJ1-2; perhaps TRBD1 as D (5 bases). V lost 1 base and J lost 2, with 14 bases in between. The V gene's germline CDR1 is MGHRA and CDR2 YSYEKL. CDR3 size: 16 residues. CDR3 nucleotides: TGCGCCAGCAGCCAAGTCAACCGGGACGGAAACTATGGCTACACCTTC. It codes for CASSQVNRDGNYGYTF.

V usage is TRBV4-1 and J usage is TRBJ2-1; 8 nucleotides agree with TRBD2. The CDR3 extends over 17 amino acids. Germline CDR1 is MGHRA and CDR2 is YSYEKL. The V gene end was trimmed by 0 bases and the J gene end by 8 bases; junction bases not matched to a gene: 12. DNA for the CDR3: TGCGCCAGCAGCCAAGAGGGAGCGGGAGCGGGCTGGGATGAGCAGTTCTTC. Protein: CASSQEGAGAGWDEQFF.

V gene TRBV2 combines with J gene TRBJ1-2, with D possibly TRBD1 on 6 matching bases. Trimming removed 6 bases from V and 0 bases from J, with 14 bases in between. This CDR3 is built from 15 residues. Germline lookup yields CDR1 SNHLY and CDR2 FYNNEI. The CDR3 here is CASSLTGVANYGYTF. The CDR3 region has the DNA TGTGCCAGCAGCTTGACAGGTGTAGCTAACTATGGCTACACCTTC.

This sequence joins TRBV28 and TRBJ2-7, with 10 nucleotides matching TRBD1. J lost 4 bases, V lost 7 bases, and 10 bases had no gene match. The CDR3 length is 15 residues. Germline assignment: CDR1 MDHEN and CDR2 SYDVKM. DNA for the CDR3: TGTGCCAGCAACACCGGGACAGGGGAATTGTACGAGCAGTACTTC. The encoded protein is CASNTGTGELYEQYF.

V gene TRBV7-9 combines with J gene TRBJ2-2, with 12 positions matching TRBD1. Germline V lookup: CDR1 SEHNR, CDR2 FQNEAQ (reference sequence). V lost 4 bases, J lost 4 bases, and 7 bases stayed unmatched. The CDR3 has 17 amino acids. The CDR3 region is CASSWDRGLSSTGELFF. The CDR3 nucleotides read TGTGCCAGCAGCTGGGACAGGGGGCTCTCATCCACCGGGGAGCTGTTTTTT.

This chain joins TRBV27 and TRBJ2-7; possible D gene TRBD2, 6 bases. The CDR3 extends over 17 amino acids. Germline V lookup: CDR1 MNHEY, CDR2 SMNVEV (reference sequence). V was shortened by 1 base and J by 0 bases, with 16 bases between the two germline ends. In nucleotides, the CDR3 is TGTGCCAGCAGTTTATATCCTCCTAGGGGACTCTCCTACGAGCAGTACTTC. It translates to CASSLYPPRGLSYEQYF.

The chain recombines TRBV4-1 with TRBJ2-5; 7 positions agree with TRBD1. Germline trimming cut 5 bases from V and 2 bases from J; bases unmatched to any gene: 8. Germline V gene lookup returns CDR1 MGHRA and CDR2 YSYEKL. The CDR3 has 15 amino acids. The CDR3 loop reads CASSVRGSAQETQYF. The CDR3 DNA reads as TGCGCCAGCAGCGTCAGGGGGTCCGCTCAAGAGACCCAGTACTTC.

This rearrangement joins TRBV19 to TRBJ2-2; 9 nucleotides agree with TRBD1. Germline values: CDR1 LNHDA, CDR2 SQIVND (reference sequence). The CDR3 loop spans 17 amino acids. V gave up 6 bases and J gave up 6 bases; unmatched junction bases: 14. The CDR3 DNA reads TGTGCCAGTAGCATGGACAGGGGCTATCTAGGGGCCGGGGAGCTGTTTTTT. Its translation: CASSMDRGYLGAGELFF.

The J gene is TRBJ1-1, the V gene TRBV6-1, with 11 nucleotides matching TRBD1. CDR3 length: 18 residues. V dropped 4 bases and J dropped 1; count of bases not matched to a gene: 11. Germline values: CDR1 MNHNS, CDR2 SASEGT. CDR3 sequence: CASSVFPGQGVRNTEAFF. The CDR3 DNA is TGTGCCAGCAGTGTATTTCCGGGACAGGGGGTACGGAACACTGAAGCTTTCTTT.

The CDR3 bases are TGTGCCAGCAGCGAACAGGGCGGGGTGGCTGAAGCTTTCTTT. Amino acid sequence: CASSEQGGVAEAFF. V gene TRBV2 combines with J gene TRBJ1-1; D is perhaps TRBD1 (6 bases). The CDR3 runs to 14 residues. Germline V CDR1 and CDR2: SNHLY, FYNNEI. The V and J ends lost 6 bases and 6 bases respectively, with 17 bases between them.

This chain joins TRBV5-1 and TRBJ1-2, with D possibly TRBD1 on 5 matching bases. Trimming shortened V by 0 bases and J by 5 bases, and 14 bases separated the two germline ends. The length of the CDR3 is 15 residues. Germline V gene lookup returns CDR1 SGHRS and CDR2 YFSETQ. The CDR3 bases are TGCGCCAGCAGCTTGGTATACGGGACGGAATATGGCTACACCTTC. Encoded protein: CASSLVYGTEYGYTF.

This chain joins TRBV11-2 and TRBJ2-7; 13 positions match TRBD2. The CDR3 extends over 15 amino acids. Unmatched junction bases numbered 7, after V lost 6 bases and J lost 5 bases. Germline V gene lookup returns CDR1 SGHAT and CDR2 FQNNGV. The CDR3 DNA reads TGTGCCAGCAGAGCCACTAGCGGGAGGGCCCACGAGCAGTACTTC. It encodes CASRATSGRAHEQYF. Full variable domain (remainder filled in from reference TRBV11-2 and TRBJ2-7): EAGVAQSPRYKIIEKRQSVAFWCNPISGHATLYWYQQILGQGPKLLIQFQNNGVVDDSQLPKDRFSAERLKGVDSTLKIQPAKLEDSAVYLCASRATSGRAHEQYFGPGTRLTVT.

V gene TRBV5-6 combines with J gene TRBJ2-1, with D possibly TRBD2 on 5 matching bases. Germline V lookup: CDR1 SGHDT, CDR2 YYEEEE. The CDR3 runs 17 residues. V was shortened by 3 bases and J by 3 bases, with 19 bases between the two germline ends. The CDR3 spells CASSSWSASFLYNEQFF. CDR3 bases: TGTGCCAGCAGCTCCTGGTCGGCTAGCTTCCTCTACAATGAGCAGTTCTTC.

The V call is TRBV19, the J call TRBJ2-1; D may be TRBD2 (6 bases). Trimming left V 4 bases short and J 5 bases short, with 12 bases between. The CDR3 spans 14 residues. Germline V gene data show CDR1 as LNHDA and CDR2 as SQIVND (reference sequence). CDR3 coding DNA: TGTGCCAGTAGTAGCCGCGGGACGGACAATGAGCAGTTCTTC. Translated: CASSSRGTDNEQFF.

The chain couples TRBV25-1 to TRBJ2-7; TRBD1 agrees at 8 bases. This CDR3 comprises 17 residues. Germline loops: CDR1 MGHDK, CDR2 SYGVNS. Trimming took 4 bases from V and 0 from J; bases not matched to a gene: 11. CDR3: CASSAPPGGTGSYEQYF. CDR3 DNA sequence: TGTGCCAGCAGTGCCCCCCCAGGGGGGACAGGCTCCTACGAGCAGTACTTC.

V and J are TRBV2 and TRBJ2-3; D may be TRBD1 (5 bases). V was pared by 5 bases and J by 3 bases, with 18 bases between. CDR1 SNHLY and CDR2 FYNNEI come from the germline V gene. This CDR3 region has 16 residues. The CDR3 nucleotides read TGTGCCAGCAGTCGCGATGACAGCCAGCATACAGATACGCAGTATTTT. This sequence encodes CASSRDDSQHTDTQYF.